This T cell receptor (beta chain) was retrieved from a study of Ad26.COV2.S vaccination and SARS-CoV-2 variants. Study results and limitations: Vaccine recipients showed a spike-specific TCR breadth that was higher than in placebo recipients.

The treatment: about 20 received Ad26.COV2.S at low or high dose, single or two shots; 5 received placebo; per-sample allocation not given. The samples were gathered on day 63 after the first injection of vaccine or placebo. Expression of Wuhan-strain SARS-CoV-2 spike came from the Ad26 vector that formed the vaccine. This CDR3 region has 14 residues. CDR1 and CDR2 (germline): ENHRY, SYGVKD. In the case of this clone: What it binds is not known. The junction does not match germline at one end; this may be a read error.

The table came from immunoSEQ multiplex PCR; TCRdb's copy has only in-frame clones and leaves some out. The sample consists of just over 350,000 clones, 70% to 90% of them appearing once. Sequencing was performed on peripheral blood, taken in a trial of Ad26.COV2.S vaccine versus placebo. The sequence was obtained from a person aged 18-60 years who received the Ad26.COV2.S COVID-19 vaccine or a placebo. The chain combines TRBV10-3 with TRBJ1-1, with D perhaps TRBD1 (6 bases). The CDR3 nucleotides read TGTGCCATCAGCGAGTGGGGGGCTGACACTGAAGCTTTCTTT. Translating gives CAISEWGADTEAFF.